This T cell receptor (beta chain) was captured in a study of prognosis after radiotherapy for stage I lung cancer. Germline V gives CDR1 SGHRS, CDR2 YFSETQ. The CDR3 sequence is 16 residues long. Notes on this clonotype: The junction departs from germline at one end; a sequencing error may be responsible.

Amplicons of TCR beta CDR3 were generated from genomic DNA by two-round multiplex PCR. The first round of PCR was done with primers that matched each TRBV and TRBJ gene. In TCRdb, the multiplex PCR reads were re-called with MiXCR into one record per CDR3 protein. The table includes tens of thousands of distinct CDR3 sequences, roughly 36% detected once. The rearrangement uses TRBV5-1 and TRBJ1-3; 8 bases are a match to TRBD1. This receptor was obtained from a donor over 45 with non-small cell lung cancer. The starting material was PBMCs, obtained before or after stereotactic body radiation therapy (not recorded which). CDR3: CANSPQPGGDPLTIYF. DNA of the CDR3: TGCGCCAACAGCCCCCAACCAGGGGGCGATCCGCTCACCATATATTTT.